What follows are 25 T cell receptor beta chains derived from one specimen sequenced in a study of shared T cell receptors in the human thymus. The table came from immunoSEQ multiplex PCR; TCRdb's copy has only in-frame clones and leaves some out. The table includes roughly 68,000 clones, about 96% detected once. Sequencing used thymocytes. These TCRs come from a human donor.

This clone showed up just once. The gene calls are TRBV14 and TRBJ2-7; D is unresolved. Germline V gives CDR1 SGHDN, CDR2 FVKESK. Trimming took off 2 bases at V and 6 bases at J, with 5 bases between the two ends. This CDR3 spans 11 amino acids. DNA for the CDR3: TGTGCCAGCAGCCAATGTTGCGAGCAGTACTTC. It translates to CASSQCCEQYF.

The chain combines TRBV5-1 with TRBJ2-7; D gene uncertain. V gave up 3 bases and J gave up 3 bases, with 13 bases separating them. This CDR3 comprises 14 residues. Germline CDR1 and CDR2: SGHRS and YFSETQ. Here the CDR3 DNA reads TGCGCCAGCAGCTACCTCGGGCTTCTCTACGAGCAGTACTTC. It yields the protein CASSYLGLLYEQYF.

CDR3 in amino acids: CASIKIAANTEAFF. The CDR3 DNA follows: TGTGCCAGCATCAAAATTGCGGCGAACACTGAAGCTTTCTTT. The chain uses TRBV6-5 and TRBJ1-1; the D is unclear. The CDR3 covers 14 residues. Trimming shortened V by 7 bases and J by 1 base, and 13 bases separated the two germline ends. Germline V gives CDR1 MNHEY, CDR2 SVGAGI.

This clone occurred once. The chain joins TRBV5-1 to TRBJ2-5; D remains unclear. Between the trimmed V and J ends, which lost 4 bases and 0 bases, there was a span of 10 bases. This CDR3 region has 14 residues. Germline V gene sequence: CDR1 SGHRS, CDR2 YFSETQ. This CDR3 reads CASSLHQYQETQYF. CDR3 coding DNA: TGCGCCAGCAGCCTTCACCAGTACCAAGAGACCCAGTACTTC.

The V call is TRBV16, the J call TRBJ2-7, with 9 bases aligning to TRBD1. Per germline, CDR1 KGHSY and CDR2 FQNENV. CDR3 length: 15 residues. Trimming took 3 bases from V and 4 from J; bases not matched to a gene: 7. CDR3 in amino acids: CASSHNTGGDYEQYF. The CDR3 DNA sequence: TGTGCCAGCAGCCATAATACAGGGGGCGATTACGAGCAGTACTTC.

V is TRBV4-2 and J is TRBJ1-6; 8 positions match TRBD1. This CDR3 comprises 15 residues. Germline CDR1 and CDR2: LGHNA and YNFKEQ. The trim removed 4 bases at V and 7 bases at J, leaving 6 bases unmatched. As DNA, the CDR3 is TGTGCCAGCAGCCGAGACAGGGGCCCAAATTCACCCCTCCACTTT. This sequence encodes CASSRDRGPNSPLHF.

This clone was seen only a few times. The chain is built from TRBV2 and TRBJ2-1, with a tentative D call TRBD1 (5 bases). The CDR3 runs 13 residues. Trimming left V 6 bases short and J 11 bases short, with 17 bases between. Per germline, CDR1 SNHLY and CDR2 FYNNEI. CDR3 DNA sequence: TGTGCCAGCAGCGGAACCAGGGAACATAAGCAGTTCTTC. It encodes CASSGTREHKQFF.

The rearrangement links TRBV14 to TRBJ1-1, with D possibly matching TRBD1 (6 bases). Germline V gene data show CDR1 as SGHDN and CDR2 as FVKESK. This CDR3 is 15 amino acids long. The V end was cut by 2 bases, the J end by 2 bases, with 12 bases between. CDR3 sequence (DNA): TGTGCCAGCAGCCAACCCCCGGGGGCAAACACTGAAGCTTTCTTT. Translating it yields CASSQPPGANTEAFF. The full variable domain, with the rest looked up from reference TRBV14 and TRBJ1-1, is EAGVTQFPSHSVIEKGQTVTLRCDPISGHDNLYWYRRVMGKEIKFLLHFVKESKQDESGMPNNRFLAERTGGTYSTLKVQPAELEDSGVYFCASSQPPGANTEAFFGQGTRLTVV.

V is TRBV7-2 and J is TRBJ2-7; 10 bases are shared with TRBD1. CDR1 is SGHTA, CDR2 FQGNSA, per germline. This CDR3 region has 14 residues. V trimming: 5 bases; J trimming: 3 bases; junction bases outside the gene matches: 4. CDR3 amino acids: CASSPRTGGYEQYF. In DNA, the CDR3 is TGTGCCAGCAGCCCTAGGACAGGGGGCTACGAGCAGTACTTC.

This clone has a handful of counts. The rearrangement uses TRBV4-2 and TRBJ2-3; the D call may be TRBD1 or TRBD2 (6 bases each). The V end lost 3 bases, the J end lost 4 bases, and 17 bases lay between the germline ends. This CDR3 is 16 amino acids long. CDR1 and CDR2 from the germline V gene are LGHNA and YNFKEQ. For the CDR3, the DNA is TGTGCCAGCAGCCAGGGGGGTCTTGGGGGCGCAGATACGCAGTATTTT. Its protein is CASSQGGLGGADTQYF.

V is TRBV25-1 and J is TRBJ2-5; D gene uncertain. The CDR3 contains 16 residues. V lost 1 base and J lost 3, with 15 bases in between. Germline values: CDR1 MGHDK, CDR2 SYGVNS. The CDR3 sequence: CASSESVGPWEETQYF. The CDR3 bases are TGTGCCAGCAGTGAATCTGTAGGCCCCTGGGAAGAGACCCAGTACTTC. The full variable domain, in which reference TRBV25-1 and TRBJ2-5 provide the parts outside the CDR3, is EADIYQTPRYLVIGTGKKITLECSQTMGHDKMYWYQQDPGMELHLIHYSYGVNSTEKGDLSSESTVSRIRTEHFPLTLESARPSHTSQYLCASSESVGPWEETQYFGPGTRLLVL.

The chain couples TRBV5-1 to TRBJ1-3; 7 positions agree with TRBD1. In germline, CDR1 is SGHRS, CDR2 YFSETQ. The CDR3 has 16 amino acids. Unmatched junction bases numbered 12, after V lost 5 bases and J lost 4 bases. CDR3 protein: CASRRSATGCGNTIYF. CDR3 coding DNA: TGCGCCAGCAGACGATCTGCGACAGGGTGCGGAAACACCATATATTTT.

This chain uses TRBV4-2 with TRBJ2-1; possibly TRBD1 for D (5 bases). CDR1 is LGHNA, CDR2 YNFKEQ, per germline. Trimming took off 0 bases at V and 6 bases at J, with 15 bases between the two ends. The CDR3 is 16 amino acids. CDR3: CASSQEVRGPRNEQFF. The CDR3, as DNA: TGTGCCAGCAGCCAAGAAGTAAGGGGCCCTCGCAATGAGCAGTTCTTC.

The gene calls are TRBV18 and TRBJ2-7; TRBD1 or TRBD2 may be the D gene (5 bases each). Trimming removed 3 bases from V and 0 bases from J, with 18 bases in between. The CDR3 totals 17 residues. Looked up from germline, CDR1 is KGHSH and CDR2 is LQKENI. Here the CDR3 DNA reads TGTGCCAGCTCACCGGCAGCCCGGGACCGCCGCTCCTACGAGCAGTACTTC. Encoded protein: CASSPAARDRRSYEQYF.

This clone was recorded only once. V usage is TRBV9 and J usage is TRBJ1-6; D remains ambiguous. Germline CDR1 is SGDLS and CDR2 is YYNGEE. V dropped 2 bases and J dropped 10 bases, with 13 bases sitting between them. CDR3 length: 14 amino acids. This chain's CDR3 is CASSVFGELSPLHF. The CDR3 coding sequence is TGTGCCAGCAGCGTTTTTGGGGAGTTATCACCCCTCCACTTT.

In this sample, this clone turned up once. In DNA, the CDR3 is TGTGCCAGCAGCTGCACCAACACCGGGGAGCTGTTTTTT. Translated: CASSCTNTGELFF. The rearrangement links TRBV11-2 to TRBJ2-2; D remains unclear. Per germline, CDR1 SGHAT and CDR2 FQNNGV. V gave up 4 bases and J gave up 2 bases, with 5 bases separating them. The CDR3 runs to 13 residues.

The V and J genes are TRBV11-2 and TRBJ2-7, with 8 bases identical to TRBD1. Germline CDR1 is SGHAT and CDR2 is FQNNGV. The CDR3 loop spans 15 amino acids. Unmatched junction bases numbered 8, after V lost 5 bases and J lost 2 bases. The CDR3 spells CASSPGQGPTYEQYF. The CDR3 DNA follows: TGTGCCAGCAGCCCCGGACAGGGTCCAACCTACGAGCAGTACTTC.

This chain links TRBV4-1 with TRBJ2-7; TRBD2 aligns across 7 bases. After removal of 1 base from V and 6 bases from J, the junction contained 27 bases not matched to a gene. This CDR3 is 21 amino acids long. The germline V gene encodes CDR1 MGHRA and CDR2 YSYEKL. CDR3 region: CASSQVYFLRPRDYPPSEQYF. For the CDR3, the DNA is TGCGCCAGCAGCCAAGTATATTTTTTGCGCCCCCGGGACTACCCTCCCTCCGAGCAGTACTTC.

This clone occurred once. The genes are TRBV19 and TRBJ2-2, with TRBD1 matching over 7 bases. The CDR3 covers 18 residues. Trimming removed 6 bases from V and 1 base from J; junction bases left unmatched: 14. In germline, CDR1 is LNHDA, CDR2 SQIVND (reference sequence). As DNA, the CDR3 is TGTGCCAGTAGCACCGCCTTCTTACAGGGGTTGAACACCGGGGAGCTGTTTTTT. It is translated as CASSTAFLQGLNTGELFF.

The chain carries TRBV11-2 and TRBJ1-5; 10 bases map to TRBD1. This CDR3 is built from 14 residues. With V trimmed by 4 bases and J by 5 bases, 2 bases remained unmatched. Germline CDR1 SGHAT, CDR2 FQNNGV. CDR3 residues: CASSSTGGHQPQHF. The CDR3 DNA is TGTGCCAGCAGCTCGACAGGGGGCCATCAGCCCCAGCATTTT.

The CDR3 DNA follows: TGTGCCAGCAGTGACAAAGCCGGGGGGGCCGCCGGGGAGCTGTTTTTT. This gives the protein CASSDKAGGAAGELFF. V usage is TRBV6-4 and J usage is TRBJ2-2; 8 bases are a match to TRBD2. Germline V gene lookup returns CDR1 MRHNA and CDR2 SNTAGT. CDR3 length equals 16 residues. V lost 2 bases, J lost 6 bases, and 8 bases stayed unmatched.

The J gene is TRBJ1-5, the V gene TRBV27, with unresolved D. This CDR3 has 14 amino acids. Germline CDR1 and CDR2: MNHEY and SMNVEV (reference sequence). V shed 4 bases and J shed 3 bases, with 10 bases lying between them. For the CDR3, the DNA is TGTGCCAGCAGTTCTTCCCGAGCCAATCAGCCCCAGCATTTT. Translation gives CASSSSRANQPQHF.

The rearrangement uses TRBV5-6 and TRBJ1-2; D ambiguous. Trimming stripped 5 bases from V and 3 bases from J, with 17 bases between. This CDR3 is 15 amino acids long. Looked up from germline, CDR1 is SGHDT and CDR2 is YYEEEE. Here the CDR3 reads CASSLGGPPDYGYTF. CDR3 coding DNA: TGTGCCAGCAGTCTGGGCGGGCCTCCTGACTATGGCTACACCTTC.

The V and J genes are TRBV19 and TRBJ2-1, with D possibly TRBD2 on 6 matching bases. The CDR3 contains 12 residues. The germline V and J ends were trimmed by 4 bases and 7 bases, with 8 bases remaining between them. Germline CDR1 and CDR2: LNHDA and SQIVND (reference sequence). The CDR3 DNA reads as TGTGCCAGTAGTACGGCGGGAAATGAGCAGTTCTTC. This sequence encodes CASSTAGNEQFF.

This chain uses TRBV5-1 with TRBJ2-7; 7 nucleotides align to TRBD1. The CDR3 extends over 15 amino acids. V shed 2 bases and J 3 bases; nucleotides not matched to a gene: 8. Germline CDR1 SGHRS, CDR2 YFSETQ. The CDR3, as DNA: TGCGCCAGCAGCTTTTACAGGGGTTTAGGCTACGAGCAGTACTTC. Encoded protein: CASSFYRGLGYEQYF.